This T cell receptor beta chain was recorded in a study of T cells in Graves' hyperthyroidism and ophthalmopathy. Study-level information: At initial diagnosis, before any treatment had begun, peripheral blood was obtained. Study-level results: Blood held most thyroid clonotypes expanded above 0.001 frequency. Model predictions of ophthalmopathy came a median around 6.5 months before onset.

Germline-derived CDR1 and CDR2 are DFQATT and SNEGSKA (reference sequence). Trimming took 5 bases from V and 3 from J; bases not matched to a gene: 7. The CDR3 has 15 amino acids. RNA transcripts gave rise to amplified TCR beta CDR3 regions. In the first-round RT-PCR of the TCR CDR3, the HTBI primer set was used. TCRdb ran MiXCR on the multiplex PCR reads and lists one entry per CDR3 protein. The sample shows about 520,000 distinct CDR3 sequences, around a quarter of them seen only once. Details on this clonotype: Its antigen is not identified.

This TCR came from a woman aged 25 to 39 with Graves' ophthalmopathy. Sequencing was carried out using blood. The J gene is TRBJ2-7, the V gene TRBV20-1; 13 bases map to TRBD2. The CDR3 DNA is TGCAGTGCTCAGACTAGCGGGGGGCTTCACTACGAGCAGTACTTC. Amino acid sequence: CSAQTSGGLHYEQYF.